A selection of T cell receptor beta chains follows, all from one sample in a study of OX40 agonist ivuxolimab in advanced cancers. The repertoire was sequenced with immunoSEQ multiplex PCR; TCRdb's copy has only in-frame clones and lacks some. Of tens of thousands of clones listed, around 82% are singletons. Here the sequenced sample was CD4+ or CD8+ T cells sorted from blood, taken in a trial of the OX40 agonist ivuxolimab. The receptors were gathered from an adult with an advanced solid tumor such as melanoma, head and neck, liver or kidney cancer. The CDR3 runs from the conserved cysteine through the conserved F or W. A D gene is named only where the DNA matches it firmly. A row's size may be missing; if present it is once, few, many or a size class.

V gene	J gene	clone size	D gene	CDR3 protein	CDR3 DNA
TRBV27	TRBJ1-2	-	TRBD1	CASSPLLDRVEGYTF	TGTGCCAGCAGTCCACTACTGGACAGGGTGGAGGGCTACACCTTC
TRBV9	TRBJ1-1	-	TRBD1	CASSARDRLTEAFF	TGTGCCAGCAGCGCCCGGGACAGGCTCACTGAAGCTTTCTTT
TRBV21-1	TRBJ2-5	once	-	CASGRDRGQETQYF	TGTGCCAGCGGACGGGACAGGGGGCAGGAGACCCAGTACTTC
TRBV5-1	TRBJ2-5	few	TRBD2	CASSPGGPATQYF	TGCGCCAGCAGCCCGGGAGGGCCGGCGACCCAGTACTTC
TRBV18	TRBJ2-5	-	-	CASSPRAKETQYF	TGTGCCAGCTCACCCCGGGCCAAAGAGACCCAGTACTTC
TRBV14	TRBJ1-2	-	-	CASSRAGTESYGYTF	TGTGCCAGCAGCCGCGCCGGGACCGAGTCGTATGGCTACACCTTC
TRBV4-1	TRBJ1-3	-	-	CASSAHRSGNTIYF	TGCGCCAGCAGCGCCCACCGCTCTGGAAACACCATATATTTT
TRBV19	TRBJ1-6	-	-	CASSTGVDSPLHF	TGTGCCAGTAGTACAGGGGTAGATTCACCCCTCCACTTT
TRBV7-9	TRBJ1-1	-	TRBD1	CASSLDRLMNTEAFF	TGTGCCAGCAGCTTGGACAGGCTCATGAACACTGAAGCTTTCTTT
TRBV10-1	TRBJ2-2	-	-	CASSDSGHTGELFF	TGCGCCAGCAGTGATAGCGGTCACACCGGGGAGCTGTTTTTT